One sample yielded the 21 T cell receptor beta chains listed below, sequenced in a study of control samples from healthy donors and cancer patients. Repertoires were generated with immunoSEQ multiplex PCR, while TCRdb's copy carries only in-frame clones and drops some. The sample holds roughly 120,000 clones, approximately 90% seen once. Specimen: blood. The source is a woman aged 70-85 years in good health.

A single count supports this clone. This chain connects TRBV5-6 to TRBJ1-1; D call uncertain. CDR3 length: 12 residues. Germline V lookup: CDR1 SGHDT, CDR2 YYEEEE. The V and J ends lost 7 bases and 3 bases respectively, with 10 bases between them. The CDR3 DNA follows: TGTGCCAGCGAGCTTGAGGACACTGAAGCTTTCTTT. It yields the protein CASELEDTEAFF.

The chain carries TRBV9 and TRBJ1-3; D remains ambiguous. This CDR3 region has 14 residues. Looked up from germline, CDR1 is SGDLS and CDR2 is YYNGEE. The germline V and J ends were trimmed by 3 bases and 0 bases, with 7 bases remaining between them. The CDR3 sequence is CASSEWGSGNTIYF. CDR3 in DNA: TGTGCCAGCAGCGAGTGGGGCTCTGGAAACACCATATATTTT.

This chain joins TRBV5-1 and TRBJ1-2; D is perhaps TRBD1 (6 bases). Trimming removed 0 bases from V and 8 bases from J, with 17 bases in between. Germline assignment: CDR1 SGHRS and CDR2 YFSETQ. This CDR3 has 15 residues. CDR3 DNA: TGCGCCAGCAGCTTGGACCCCGGGACACCGGGAGGCTACACCTTC. It yields the protein CASSLDPGTPGGYTF.

The V gene is TRBV13, the J gene TRBJ2-3; a weak D match, TRBD1 (5 bases). Trimming removed 1 base at V and 4 bases at J, with 12 bases between. CDR3 length equals 15 residues. Germline values: CDR1 PRHDT, CDR2 FYEKMQ (reference sequence). CDR3 sequence (DNA): TGTGCCAGCAGCTTAGCCCGGACAACAGCAGATACGCAGTATTTT. Its protein is CASSLARTTADTQYF.

This chain links TRBV5-1 with TRBJ1-2; possible D gene TRBD1, 5 bases. Germline values: CDR1 SGHRS, CDR2 YFSETQ. CDR3 size: 13 residues. Trimming stripped 0 bases from V and 8 bases from J, with 11 bases between. CDR3 nucleotides: TGCGCCAGCAGCTTGGTGGAGGGGTTGGGCTACACCTTC. Translated: CASSLVEGLGYTF.

The rearrangement joins TRBV29-1 to TRBJ2-7; 8 positions match TRBD1. The CDR3 is 13 amino acids. Germline assignment: CDR1 SQVTM and CDR2 ANQGSEA. The junction had 1 base not matched to a gene; V was cut back by 1 base and J by 2 bases. The chain's CDR3 is CSVEGTGTYEQYF. CDR3 in DNA: TGCAGCGTTGAAGGGACAGGGACCTACGAGCAGTACTTC.

The chain is built from TRBV11-2 and TRBJ2-1, with D hard to call. The ends were cut back, 0 bases at V and 3 bases at J, with 6 bases in the middle. This CDR3 contains 14 residues. The germline V gene encodes CDR1 SGHAT and CDR2 FQNNGV. The CDR3 DNA reads as TGTGCCAGCAGCTTAGATCCCTACTACAATGAGCAGTTCTTC. It encodes CASSLDPYYNEQFF.

This clone is a singleton in its sample. This rearrangement joins TRBV19 to TRBJ1-2; D is perhaps TRBD1 (6 bases). V was cut by 3 bases and J by 8 bases, with 34 bases left in between. Germline V gene sequence: CDR1 LNHDA, CDR2 SQIVND (reference sequence). The CDR3 consists of 20 residues. CDR3 DNA: TGTGCCAGTAGTATTGATAAAGGACAGCTAAACTATGGGGGCCCCCACGGCTACACCTTC. Translated: CASSIDKGQLNYGGPHGYTF.

The V gene is TRBV5-4, the J gene TRBJ2-7; 7 bases are shared with TRBD1. The CDR3 has 13 amino acids. The germline CDR1 and CDR2 sequences are SGHNT and YYREEE (reference sequence). The V segment lost 3 bases and the J segment 0 bases; nucleotides outside the gene matches: 0. The CDR3 region is CASSWDSSYEQYF. DNA for the CDR3: TGTGCCAGCAGCTGGGACAGCTCCTACGAGCAGTACTTC.

V and J are TRBV29-1 and TRBJ2-1, with 8 bases that match TRBD1. The CDR3 is 14 amino acids. Trimming took 6 bases from V and 0 from J; bases not matched to a gene: 4. Germline values: CDR1 SQVTM, CDR2 ANQGSEA. The CDR3 nucleotides are TGCAGCGTCCGCGACAGGGGCTCCTACAATGAGCAGTTCTTC. It codes for CSVRDRGSYNEQFF.

The genes are TRBV2 and TRBJ1-5; D ambiguous. V lost 4 bases and J lost 4, with 8 bases in between. The germline CDR1 and CDR2 sequences are SNHLY and FYNNEI. The CDR3 is 13 amino acids. This CDR3 reads CASSVWSNQPQHF. The CDR3 coding sequence is TGTGCCAGCAGTGTTTGGTCAAATCAGCCCCAGCATTTT.

The chain employs TRBV19 and TRBJ2-7; D uncertain. The germline V and J ends were trimmed by 6 bases and 7 bases, with 16 bases remaining between them. This CDR3 comprises 13 residues. Germline CDR1 is LNHDA and CDR2 is SQIVND (reference sequence). The CDR3 loop is CASSARSRYEQYF. CDR3 in DNA: TGTGCCAGTAGCGCCAGATCGAGGTATGAGCAGTACTTC.

The CDR3 is CASSYSTGKGGYTF. CDR3 DNA: TGTGCCAGCAGTTACTCGACAGGGAAGGGCGGCTACACCTTC. The chain joins TRBV6-5 to TRBJ1-2, with 7 bases identical to TRBD1. CDR3 length: 14 amino acids. Trimming cost V 0 bases and J 8 bases; bases outside gene matches: 6. The germline V gene encodes CDR1 MNHEY and CDR2 SVGAGI.

This chain links TRBV6-1 with TRBJ1-1; perhaps TRBD1 as D (5 bases). Germline lookup yields CDR1 MNHNS and CDR2 SASEGT. This CDR3 spans 16 amino acids. V lost 2 bases to trimming and J lost 1 base, with 14 bases between them. The CDR3 here is CASSEYPGAGNTEAFF. Written as DNA, the CDR3 is TGTGCCAGCAGTGAATACCCCGGGGCTGGGAACACTGAAGCTTTCTTT.

The CDR3 DNA sequence: TGTGCCAGCAGCCAAGGGACAGGCCGAGGGGAGCAGTACTTC. This sequence encodes CASSQGTGRGEQYF. The chain uses TRBV3-1 (or the pseudogene TRBV3-2) and TRBJ2-7; 7 bases align to TRBD1. The CDR3 is 14 amino acids. From germline, CDR1 is LGHDT and CDR2 YNNKEL (reference sequence). V shed 1 base, J shed 7 bases, and the junction held 7 bases outside the gene matches.

The chain combines TRBV24-1 with TRBJ2-3; D is uncertain. V lost 0 bases, J lost 0 bases, and 3 bases lay in between. Germline CDR1 reads KGHDR; CDR2 reads SFDVKD. The CDR3 consists of 14 residues. CDR3 amino acids: CATSDLSSTDTQYF. The CDR3 DNA follows: TGTGCCACCAGTGATTTGTCTAGCACAGATACGCAGTATTTT.

This clone was seen once. The genes are TRBV7-2 and TRBJ2-5; TRBD1 or TRBD2 may be the D gene (5 bases each). CDR3 length equals 15 residues. Per germline, CDR1 SGHTA and CDR2 FQGNSA. Trimming took off 5 bases at V and 5 bases at J, with 18 bases between the two ends. The CDR3 coding sequence is TGTGCCAGCAGCCCCTTAGTGAGGGGAGAGGAGACCCAGTACTTC. Its protein product is CASSPLVRGEETQYF.

The V and J genes are TRBV6-2 or TRBV6-3 and TRBJ2-2; D may match TRBD1 or TRBD2 (7 bases each). CDR1 is MNHEY, CDR2 SVGEGT, per germline. There are 16 residues in the CDR3. The germline V and J ends were trimmed by 6 bases and 1 base, with 15 bases remaining between them. The CDR3, as DNA: TGTGCCAGCAGCCTCAGGGGGGGTTGGAACACCGGGGAGCTGTTTTTT. Translation: CASSLRGGWNTGELFF.

This CDR3 reads CASSEAFWAEAFF. CDR3 in DNA: TGTGCCAGCAGTGAAGCGTTTTGGGCTGAAGCTTTCTTT. The chain combines TRBV6-1 with TRBJ1-1; D is undetermined. The CDR3 extends over 13 amino acids. CDR1 and CDR2 from the germline V gene are MNHNS and SASEGT. Trimming took off 0 bases at V and 6 bases at J, with 8 bases between the two ends.

V is TRBV6-4 and J is TRBJ1-5; D gene uncertain. The CDR3 runs 12 residues. Germline lookup yields CDR1 MRHNA and CDR2 SNTAGT. V lost 0 bases to trimming and J lost 9 bases, with 6 bases between them. This CDR3 reads CASSDSSGPQHF. The CDR3 DNA is TGTGCCAGCAGTGACTCCTCTGGGCCCCAGCATTTT.

This sequence joins TRBV4-2 and TRBJ2-5; 7 nucleotides agree with TRBD1. The CDR3 consists of 15 residues. V was pared by 1 base and J by 2 bases, with 4 bases of the junction left unmatched. Germline V gene sequence: CDR1 LGHNA, CDR2 YNFKEQ. CDR3 in DNA: TGTGCCAGCAGCCAAGCGGACAGGAAGCAAGAGACCCAGTACTTC. This translates into CASSQADRKQETQYF.